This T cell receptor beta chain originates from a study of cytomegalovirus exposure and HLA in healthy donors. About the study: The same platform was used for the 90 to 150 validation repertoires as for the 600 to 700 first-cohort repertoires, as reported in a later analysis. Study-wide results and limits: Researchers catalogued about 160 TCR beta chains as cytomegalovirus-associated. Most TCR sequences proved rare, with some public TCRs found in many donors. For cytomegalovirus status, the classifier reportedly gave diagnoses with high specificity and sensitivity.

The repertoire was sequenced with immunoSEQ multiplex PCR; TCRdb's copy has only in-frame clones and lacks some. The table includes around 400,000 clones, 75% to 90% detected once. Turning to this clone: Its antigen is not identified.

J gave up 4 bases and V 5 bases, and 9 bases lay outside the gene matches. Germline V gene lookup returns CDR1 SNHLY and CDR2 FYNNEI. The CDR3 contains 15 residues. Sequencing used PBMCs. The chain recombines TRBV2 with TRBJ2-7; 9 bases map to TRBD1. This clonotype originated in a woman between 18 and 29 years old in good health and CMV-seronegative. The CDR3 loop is CASSPTGGFFYEQYF. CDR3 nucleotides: TGTGCCAGCAGTCCTACAGGGGGCTTCTTTTACGAGCAGTACTTC.